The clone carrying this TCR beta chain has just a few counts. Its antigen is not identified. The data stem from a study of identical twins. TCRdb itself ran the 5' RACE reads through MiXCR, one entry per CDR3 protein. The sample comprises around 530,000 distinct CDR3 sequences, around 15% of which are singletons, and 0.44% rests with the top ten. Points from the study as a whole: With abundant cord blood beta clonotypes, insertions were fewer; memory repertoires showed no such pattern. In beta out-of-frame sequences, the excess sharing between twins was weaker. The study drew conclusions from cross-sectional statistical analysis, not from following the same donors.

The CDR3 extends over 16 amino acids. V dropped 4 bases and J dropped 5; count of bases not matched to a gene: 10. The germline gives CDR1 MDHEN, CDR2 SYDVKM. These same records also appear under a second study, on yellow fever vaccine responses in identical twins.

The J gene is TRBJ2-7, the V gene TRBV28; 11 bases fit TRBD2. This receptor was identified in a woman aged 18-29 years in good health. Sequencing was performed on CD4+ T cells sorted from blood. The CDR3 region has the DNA TGTGCCAGCAGTTCAGCGACTAGCGGGATTTCCCACGAGCAGTACTTC. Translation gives CASSSATSGISHEQYF. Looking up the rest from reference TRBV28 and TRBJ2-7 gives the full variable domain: DVKVTQSSRYLVKRTGEKVFLECVQDMDHENMFWYRQDPGLGLRLIYFSYDVKMKEKGDIPEGYSVSREKKERFSLILESASTNQTSMYLCASSSATSGISHEQYFGPGTRLTVT.